The clone carrying this T cell receptor beta chain appeared many times. Its antigen is currently unknown. Template switching created a universal primer site, and the cDNA included unique molecular identifiers. TCRdb reprocessed the 5' RACE reads with MiXCR, giving one entry per CDR3 protein. Among 640,000 or so distinct CDR3 sequences listed, 6.1% were seen once. The data are from a study of identical twins. Study-wide points: Out-of-frame alpha sequences common to twins were enriched for low generation probability. Among beta out-of-frame sequences, excess sharing between twins appeared weaker. Fewer insertions characterized abundant cord blood beta clonotypes, whereas memory repertoires showed none.

The germline gives CDR1 DFQATT, CDR2 SNEGSKA (reference sequence). CDR3 length equals 13 residues. The germline V and J ends were trimmed by 6 bases and 7 bases, with 15 bases remaining between them. The sample consisted of naive T cells sorted from blood. The J gene is TRBJ2-2, the V gene TRBV20-1, with D hard to call. This sequence was found in a man aged 18-30 years in good health. The CDR3 loop reads CSARPHELGELFF. CDR3 bases: TGCAGTGCCCGGCCTCATGAACTCGGGGAGCTGTTTTTT.